These T cell receptor beta chains were read from a single sample in a study of radiotherapy plus CTLA-4 blockade in lung cancer. Libraries were prepared by immunoSEQ multiplex PCR; TCRdb keeps only in-frame clonotypes and omits some of them. Found here are approximately 98,000 clones, 82% of them singletons; the top ten hold 3% to 3.5%. The sequencing used peripheral blood, collected from a patient treated with radiotherapy plus ipilimumab. These receptors were taken from a human donor with non-small cell lung cancer who had a partial response to radiotherapy plus ipilimumab. Each CDR3 is given with its conserved first and last residue. D genes are given only for firm matches. Clone size is not always given. Where it is, it says once, few, many or a class for expanded clones.

TRBJ2-7 . TRBV28 once TGTGCCAGCAGTACCTTCGACCGGGCCTACGAGCAGTACTTC CASSTFDRAYEQYF
TRBJ2-7 . TRBV6-1 . TGTGCCAGCAGTGCGGAACAACAGAGCTCTCTCGAGCAGTACTTC CASSAEQQSSLEQYF
TRBJ1-6 TRBD1 TRBV19 . TGTGCCAGTAGGCCGACAGGGAGGAATTCACCCCTCCACTTT CASRPTGRNSPLHF
TRBJ1-5 . TRBV18 . TGTGCCAGCTCACCTGGGGGGAATCAGCCCCAGCATTTT CASSPGGNQPQHF
TRBJ1-4 . TRBV5-4 . TGTGCCAGCACCCGGGGGGACTTGACTGAAAAACTGTTTTTT CASTRGDLTEKLFF
TRBJ2-3 TRBD1 TRBV15 . TGTGCCACCAGCAGACGACAGGGGGGCACAGATACGCAGTATTTT CATSRRQGGTDTQYF
TRBJ1-2 TRBD1 TRBV2 . TGTGCCAGCAGGAGACAGGGACTCGCGGATGGCTACACCTTC CASRRQGLADGYTF
TRBJ1-1 TRBD1 TRBV2 . TGTGCCAGCAGGGCAGGGGGCCGGACTGAAGCTTTCTTT CASRAGGRTEAFF
TRBJ2-3 TRBD1 TRBV10-3 . TGTGCCATCAGTGATCCAGGGGGTAACACAGATACGCAGTATTTT CAISDPGGNTDTQYF
TRBJ2-1 . TRBV6-1 . TGTGCCAGCAGTGAAATAAACAATGAGCAGTTCTTC CASSEINNEQFF
TRBJ1-2 TRBD1 TRBV5-4 . TGTGCCAGCAGCCAAGAGAAGGGGACAGGGTTGGGCTATGGCTACACCTTC CASSQEKGTGLGYGYTF
TRBJ1-3 . TRBV11-3 . TGTGCCAGCAGCTCCAGGGGAAACACCATATATTTT CASSSRGNTIYF
TRBJ2-1 . TRBV6-5 once TGTGCCAGCAGTTATGGGGCCCAGCAATTGGATGAGCAGTTCTTC CASSYGAQQLDEQFF
TRBJ1-1 . TRBV7-6 . TGTGCCAGCAGCCAAAACAGGGAAGACACTGAAGCTTTCTTT CASSQNREDTEAFF
TRBJ1-5 TRBD1 TRBV6-4 . TGTGCCAGCAGTCCAGGGGGCCAAGGGAATCAGCCCCAGCATTTT CASSPGGQGNQPQHF
TRBJ1-3 TRBD1 TRBV5-4 few TGTGCCAGCAGCCGGAGCCAGGGGGCGCAGACTGGAAACACCATATATTTT CASSRSQGAQTGNTIYF
TRBJ1-1 TRBD1 TRBV4-2 . TGTGCCAGCAGCCAAGGGACAGGGAGAGGTAGGACTGAAGCTTTCTTT CASSQGTGRGRTEAFF
TRBJ1-3 . TRBV7-9 . TGTGCCAGCAGCCCAGGCGGGGCAGGAGGAAACACCATATATTTT CASSPGGAGGNTIYF
TRBJ1-2 . TRBV7-8 . TGTGCCAGCAGCGAAACAGGGCTACGGAGCTATGGCTACACCTTC CASSETGLRSYGYTF
TRBJ2-7 . TRBV2 . TGTGCCAGCAGTGGGGACATTCAGGGAATCTACGAGCAGTACTTC CASSGDIQGIYEQYF
TRBJ2-5 . TRBV5-1 . TGCGCCAGCAGCGTACAACTAACTCAGGGGTACCAAGAGACCCAGTACTTC CASSVQLTQGYQETQYF
TRBJ2-3 . TRBV6-5 . TGTGCCAGCAGTTACTCGTCGCGCGGGACCACAGATACGCAGTATTTT CASSYSSRGTTDTQYF
TRBJ1-4 . TRBV28 . TGTGCCAGCAGTTCAGACAGTGCAACTAATGAAAAACTGTTTTTT CASSSDSATNEKLFF
TRBJ2-2 . TRBV2 . TGTGCCAGCAGCCTCGACACCAACACCGGGGAGCTGTTTTTT CASSLDTNTGELFF
TRBJ2-5 . TRBV30 . TGTGCCTGGAGGTTTCGGGGGAAACAAGAGACCCAGTACTTC CAWRFRGKQETQYF
TRBJ1-2 . TRBV27 . TGTGCCAGCAGCTACGGATCGACTGGGAACTATGGCTACACCTTC CASSYGSTGNYGYTF
TRBJ2-6 TRBD2 TRBV7-9 . TGTGCCAGCAGCTCAAGGACTAGCGGGAGTACTGGGGCCAACGTCCTGACTTTC CASSSRTSGSTGANVLTF
TRBJ1-3 . TRBV9 . TGTGCCAGCAGCGTAGACCCCGGGGGGCAGCATGGAAACACCATATATTTT CASSVDPGGQHGNTIYF
TRBJ1-5 . TRBV10-3 . TGTGCCATCAGTGCAGGGCTTAGCAATCAGCCCCAGCATTTT CAISAGLSNQPQHF
TRBJ2-2 . TRBV5-4 . TGTGCCAGCAGCCCAGGTGGGAACACCGGGGAGCTGTTTTTT CASSPGGNTGELFF
TRBJ1-3 . TRBV29-1 few TGCAGCGTTGGGACACCGGGAAACACCATATATTTT CSVGTPGNTIYF
TRBJ2-3 . TRBV19 . TGTGCCAGTAGGAGCATGACAGCTTCCAGCACAGATACGCAGTATTTT CASRSMTASSTDTQYF
TRBJ1-2 TRBD1 TRBV6-6 . TGTGCCAGCAGAATATCCGGGACAGGGGCCTACTATGGCTACACCTTC CASRISGTGAYYGYTF
TRBJ2-7 . TRBV6-6 . TGTGCCAGCACCCTTAGCGGCAGCTCCTACGAGCAGTACTTC CASTLSGSSYEQYF
TRBJ1-1 . TRBV5-6 . TGTGCCAGCAGCTTGTCGGGCCGACGGACACAGAACACTGAAGCTTTCTTT CASSLSGRRTQNTEAFF
TRBJ2-3 TRBD2 TRBV19 . TGTGCCAGTAGTATGCGGGAGGGCCCAGATACGCAGTATTTT CASSMREGPDTQYF
TRBJ2-1 TRBD1 TRBV11-3 . TGTGCCAGCAGCTCCACAGGGGCTTACAATGAGCAGTTCTTC CASSSTGAYNEQFF
TRBJ1-5 . TRBV7-9 few TGTGCCAGCAGCTTAGGGGGGCCAAATCAGCCCCAGCATTTT CASSLGGPNQPQHF
TRBJ1-1 . TRBV29-1 once TGCAGCGTTGCCGTCCTGAACACTGAAGCTTTCTTT CSVAVLNTEAFF
TRBJ2-7 TRBD2 TRBV14 . TGTGCCAGCAGCCAAGTGGCGGGAGAGGACGAGCAGTACTTC CASSQVAGEDEQYF
TRBJ2-2 TRBD2 TRBV5-1 . TGCGCCAGCCGACCCCCGGGACTAGACGGAACCGGGGAGCTGTTTTTT CASRPPGLDGTGELFF
TRBJ2-3 . TRBV7-2 . TGTGCCAGCAGCTTACTCGGGGGACGCACAGATACGCAGTATTTT CASSLLGGRTDTQYF
TRBJ1-2 . TRBV20-1 . TGCAGTGCTAGACCCCCCTCGGGCTACACCTTC CSARPPSGYTF
TRBJ2-1 TRBD2 TRBV10-3 . TGTGCCATCAGTGAGTCGAAGCGGGGCTCCTACAATGAGCAGTTCTTC CAISESKRGSYNEQFF
TRBJ2-3 TRBD2 TRBV25-1 . TGTGCCAGCAGTGAGACTAGCGGGAGCGATACGCAGTATTTT CASSETSGSDTQYF
TRBJ2-7 . TRBV14 . TGTGCCAGCAGCTCTGGACTTAGCTCCTACGAGCAGTACTTC CASSSGLSSYEQYF
TRBJ2-4 TRBD2 TRBV19 . TGTGCCAGTAGTATACCCCTACTAGCGGGAGAGGGGGCCAAAAACATTCAGTACTTC CASSIPLLAGEGAKNIQYF
TRBJ2-1 TRBD2 TRBV28 once TGTGCCAGCAGTCCCCGGGGTGCGGGAGATGACAATGAGCAGTTCTTC CASSPRGAGDDNEQFF
TRBJ1-2 TRBD1 TRBV28 . TGTGCCAGCAGTTTCAGGGGGCTCGAATCTGGCTACACCTTC CASSFRGLESGYTF
TRBJ2-1 TRBD2 TRBV28 . TGTGCCAGCAGCTGGACTAGGACGAATGAGCAGTTCTTC CASSWTRTNEQFF
TRBJ1-2 TRBD1 TRBV27 . TGTGCCAGCAGCATAACCGGGACAGTGAATGGCTACACCTTC CASSITGTVNGYTF
TRBJ2-2 TRBD2 TRBV19 . TGTGCCAGTAGCGATCAACTAGCGGGAGGTTACACCGGGGAGCTGTTTTTT CASSDQLAGGYTGELFF
TRBJ2-5 . TRBV27 . TGTGCCAGCAATCATATAACAGAAGAAGAGACCCAGTACTTC CASNHITEEETQYF
TRBJ2-1 . TRBV18 once TGTGCCAGCTCACCACCGAGTATCAATGAGCAGTTCTTC CASSPPSINEQFF
TRBJ2-5 TRBD2 TRBV5-1 . TGCGCCAGCGTCACCGGGACTAGCGGACAAGAGACCCAGTACTTC CASVTGTSGQETQYF
TRBJ1-3 TRBD1 TRBV27 . TGTGCCAGCAGTCCCCGACAGGGAGAGTGGAACACCATATATTTT CASSPRQGEWNTIYF
TRBJ2-1 . TRBV9 few TGTGCCAGCAGCGTAGACGGGGGAGCCTACAATGAGCAGTTCTTC CASSVDGGAYNEQFF
TRBJ1-2 . TRBV4-1 . TGCGCCAGCAGCCTACCGGGACTTCTCTATGGCTACACCTTC CASSLPGLLYGYTF